Following are 9 T cell receptor beta chains from one sample sequenced in a study of identical twins. TCRdb analysed the 5' RACE reads with MiXCR anew, one entry per CDR3 protein. Of 690,000 or so distinct CDR3 sequences listed, approximately 6.1% were seen once; the top ten hold approximately 1.6%. Sequenced: naive T cells sorted from blood. Receptors originate from a man aged 18 to 29 in good health.

The chain is built from TRBV12-3 or TRBV12-4 and TRBJ2-1; D is unclear. This CDR3 has 12 amino acids. Between the trimmed V and J ends, which lost 4 bases and 8 bases, there was a span of 9 bases. The CDR3 region has the DNA TGTGCCAGCAGTTCTTATGGGGATGAGCAGTTCTTC. Protein product: CASSSYGDEQFF.

This clonotype was picked up many times. J is TRBJ2-1 and V is TRBV7-9; the match to TRBD1 covers 9 bases. Trimming took 1 base from V and 12 from J; bases not matched to a gene: 13. Germline CDR1 is SEHNR and CDR2 is FQNEAQ (reference sequence). The CDR3 has 16 residues. In DNA, the CDR3 is TGTGCCAGCAGCTTAGTTGGCGGGACAGGGTTGTTTGGGCAGTTCTTC. Translated, it gives CASSLVGGTGLFGQFF.

This clonotype occurred many times. The CDR3: CASSLTSNSGNTIYF. The CDR3 coding sequence is TGTGCCAGCAGTTTAACGTCAAACTCTGGAAACACCATATATTTT. The chain uses TRBV28 and TRBJ1-3; D not resolved. V was pared by 2 bases and J by 0 bases, with 8 bases between. Germline CDR1 MDHEN, CDR2 SYDVKM. This CDR3 spans 15 amino acids.

This clonotype was counted between two and nine times. The gene calls are TRBV5-1 and TRBJ1-6, with 7 positions matching TRBD1. The V and J ends lost 1 base and 9 bases, in that order; junction bases with no gene match: 4. Looked up from germline, CDR1 is SGHRS and CDR2 is YFSETQ. The CDR3 is made up of 14 amino acids. The CDR3 is CASSLLRGSSPLHF. As DNA, the CDR3 is TGCGCCAGCAGCTTGCTCAGGGGGAGTTCACCCCTCCACTTT.

This chain joins TRBV7-9 and TRBJ2-5, with no clear D. V was shortened by 5 bases and J by 4 bases, with 11 bases between the two germline ends. CDR1 SEHNR and CDR2 FQNEAQ come from the germline V gene (reference sequence). The CDR3 extends over 13 amino acids. CDR3 region: CASSPNWSETQYF. CDR3 coding DNA: TGTGCCAGCAGCCCGAATTGGTCAGAGACCCAGTACTTC.

Many counts were recorded for this clonotype. The V call is TRBV20-1, the J call TRBJ1-3; D gene unclear. The germline V and J ends were trimmed by 0 bases and 0 bases, with 9 bases remaining between them. The CDR3 spans 15 residues. Germline V gives CDR1 DFQATT, CDR2 SNEGSKA (reference sequence). The CDR3 region is CSARDLGSSGNTIYF. The CDR3 DNA reads as TGCAGTGCTAGAGATCTCGGGAGCTCTGGAAACACCATATATTTT.

This clonotype was counted only a few times. V and J are TRBV15 and TRBJ2-3; D might be TRBD1 (5 bases). This CDR3 is built from 16 residues. Germline V CDR1 and CDR2: LNHNV, YYDKDF (reference sequence). The V gene lost 1 base and the J gene lost 0 bases, with 11 bases spanning the gap. The CDR3 region is CATSRVRGISTDTQYF. The DNA for the CDR3 is TGTGCCACCAGCAGAGTAAGGGGTATAAGCACAGATACGCAGTATTTT.

This clonotype was observed many times. The rearrangement links TRBV4-1 to TRBJ2-5; possible D gene TRBD1, 6 bases. The CDR3 spans 14 residues. The germline CDR1 and CDR2 sequences are MGHRA and YSYEKL. Trimming cost V 5 bases and J 4 bases, with 14 bases left between them. CDR3 nucleotides: TGCGCCAGCAGCGTGGGACAAGGCCGAGAGACCCAGTACTTC. Translated: CASSVGQGRETQYF.

This clonotype was counted at least ten times. The rearrangement joins TRBV29-1 to TRBJ2-2; D is perhaps TRBD2 (5 bases). CDR1 and CDR2 (germline): SQVTM, ANQGSEA. This CDR3 is 13 amino acids long. The germline V and J ends were trimmed by 4 bases and 4 bases, with 10 bases remaining between them. CDR3 coding DNA: TGCAGCGTTGCCCTAGCTACCACCGGGGAGCTGTTTTTT. Translated: CSVALATTGELFF.